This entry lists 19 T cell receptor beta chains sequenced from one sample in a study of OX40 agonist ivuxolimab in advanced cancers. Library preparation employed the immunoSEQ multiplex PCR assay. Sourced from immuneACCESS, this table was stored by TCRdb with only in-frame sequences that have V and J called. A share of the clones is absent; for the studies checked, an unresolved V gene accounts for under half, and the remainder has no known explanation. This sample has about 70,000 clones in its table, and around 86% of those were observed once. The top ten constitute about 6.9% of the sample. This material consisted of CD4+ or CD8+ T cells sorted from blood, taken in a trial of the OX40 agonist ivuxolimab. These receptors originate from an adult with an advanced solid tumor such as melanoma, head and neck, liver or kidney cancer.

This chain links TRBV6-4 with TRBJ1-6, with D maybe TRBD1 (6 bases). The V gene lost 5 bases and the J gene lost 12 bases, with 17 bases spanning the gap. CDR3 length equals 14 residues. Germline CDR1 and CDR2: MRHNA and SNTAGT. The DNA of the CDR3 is TGTGCCAGCAGTAGCGACGGGGGCAGGGGACCCCTCCACTTT. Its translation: CASSSDGGRGPLHF.

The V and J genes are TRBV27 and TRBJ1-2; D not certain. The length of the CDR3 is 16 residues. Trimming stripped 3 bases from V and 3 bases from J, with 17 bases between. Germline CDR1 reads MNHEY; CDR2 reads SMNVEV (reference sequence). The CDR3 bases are TGTGCCAGCAGTTTTGGTGGGTCCTTGGCCCACTATGGCTACACCTTC. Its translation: CASSFGGSLAHYGYTF.

This CDR3 is CASSDSGAGTQYF. The CDR3 nucleotides read TGTGCCAGCAGTGACTCAGGGGCAGGCACGCAGTATTTT. The J gene is TRBJ2-3, the V gene TRBV6-4; tentative D call: TRBD1 (5 bases). CDR3 length equals 13 residues. Trimming took off 0 bases at V and 9 bases at J, with 10 bases between the two ends. Germline V lookup: CDR1 MRHNA, CDR2 SNTAGT.

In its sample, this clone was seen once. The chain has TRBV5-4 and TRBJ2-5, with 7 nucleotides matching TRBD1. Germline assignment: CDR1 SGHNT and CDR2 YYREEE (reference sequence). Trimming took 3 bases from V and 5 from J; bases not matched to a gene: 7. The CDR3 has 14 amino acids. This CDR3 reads CASSYNPDRETQYF. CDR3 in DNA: TGTGCCAGCAGCTACAACCCGGACAGGGAGACCCAGTACTTC.

In DNA form, the CDR3 reads TGTGCCAGCAGTTACTCAGCGGACAGGGCGGGAAACACCATATATTTT. The encoded protein is CASSYSADRAGNTIYF. The V and J genes are TRBV6-5 and TRBJ1-3; TRBD1 aligns across 8 bases. The J segment lost 4 bases and the V segment lost 0 bases, leaving 5 bases of the junction unmatched. The CDR3 extends over 16 amino acids. Germline values: CDR1 MNHEY, CDR2 SVGAGI.

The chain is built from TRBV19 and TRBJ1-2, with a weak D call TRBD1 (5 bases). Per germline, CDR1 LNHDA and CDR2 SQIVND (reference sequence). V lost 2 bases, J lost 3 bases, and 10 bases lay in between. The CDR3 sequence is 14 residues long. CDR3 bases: TGTGCCAGTAGTATACAGGGAGGTGACTATGGCTACACCTTC. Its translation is CASSIQGGDYGYTF.

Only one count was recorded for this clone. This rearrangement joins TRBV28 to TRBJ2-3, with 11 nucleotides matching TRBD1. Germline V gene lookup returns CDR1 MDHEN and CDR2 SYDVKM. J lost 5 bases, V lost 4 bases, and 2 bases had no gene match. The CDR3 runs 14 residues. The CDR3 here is CASSWTGGVDTQYF. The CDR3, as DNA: TGTGCCAGCAGTTGGACAGGGGGCGTAGATACGCAGTATTTT.

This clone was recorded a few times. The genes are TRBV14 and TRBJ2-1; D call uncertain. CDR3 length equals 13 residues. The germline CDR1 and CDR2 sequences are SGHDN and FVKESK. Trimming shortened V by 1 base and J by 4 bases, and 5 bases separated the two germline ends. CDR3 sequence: CASSQVRYNEQFF. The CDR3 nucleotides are TGTGCCAGCAGCCAAGTCAGGTACAATGAGCAGTTCTTC.

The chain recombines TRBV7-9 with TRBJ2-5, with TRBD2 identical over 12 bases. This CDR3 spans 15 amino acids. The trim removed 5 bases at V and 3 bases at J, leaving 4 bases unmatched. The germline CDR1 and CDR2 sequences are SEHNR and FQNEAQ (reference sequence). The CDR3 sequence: CASSARLAGEETQYF. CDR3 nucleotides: TGTGCCAGCAGCGCCAGACTAGCGGGGGAAGAGACCCAGTACTTC.

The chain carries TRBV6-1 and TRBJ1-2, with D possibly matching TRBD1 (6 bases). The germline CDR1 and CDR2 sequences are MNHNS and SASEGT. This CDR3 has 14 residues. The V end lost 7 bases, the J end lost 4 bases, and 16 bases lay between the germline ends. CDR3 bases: TGTGCCAGCAATGTCGGGGTAGGGGGCTATGGCTACACCTTC. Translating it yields CASNVGVGGYGYTF.

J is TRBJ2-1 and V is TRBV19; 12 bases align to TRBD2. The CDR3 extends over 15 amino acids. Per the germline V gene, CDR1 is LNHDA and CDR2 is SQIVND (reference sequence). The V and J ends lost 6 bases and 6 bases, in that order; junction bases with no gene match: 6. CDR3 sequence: CASRSLAGGFNEQFF. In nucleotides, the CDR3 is TGTGCCAGTAGGTCACTAGCGGGGGGCTTCAATGAGCAGTTCTTC.

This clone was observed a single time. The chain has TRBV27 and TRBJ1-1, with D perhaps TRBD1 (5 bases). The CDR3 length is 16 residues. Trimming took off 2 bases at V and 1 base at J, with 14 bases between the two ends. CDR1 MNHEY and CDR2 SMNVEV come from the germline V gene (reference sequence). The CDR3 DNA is TGTGCCAGCAGTTTAAGATCGGCAGGGAGGAACACTGAAGCTTTCTTT. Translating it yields CASSLRSAGRNTEAFF.

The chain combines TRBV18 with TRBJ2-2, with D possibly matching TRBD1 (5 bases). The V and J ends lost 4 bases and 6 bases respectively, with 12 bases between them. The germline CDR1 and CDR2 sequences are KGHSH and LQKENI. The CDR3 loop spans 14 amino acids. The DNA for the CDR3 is TGTGCCAGCTCACTTTACAGGACACCCGGGGAGCTGTTTTTT. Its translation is CASSLYRTPGELFF.

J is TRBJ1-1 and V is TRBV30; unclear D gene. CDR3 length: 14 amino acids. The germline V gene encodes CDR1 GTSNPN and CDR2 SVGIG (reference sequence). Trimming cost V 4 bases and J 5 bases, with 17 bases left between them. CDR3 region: CAWIRNTVGTEAFF. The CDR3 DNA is TGTGCCTGGATAAGGAACACGGTAGGGACTGAAGCTTTCTTT.

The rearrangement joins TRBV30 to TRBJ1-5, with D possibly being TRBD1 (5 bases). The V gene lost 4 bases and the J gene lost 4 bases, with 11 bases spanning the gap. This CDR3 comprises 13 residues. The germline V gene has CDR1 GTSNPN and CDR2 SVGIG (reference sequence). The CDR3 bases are TGTGCCTGGAACCGGGGCGTTAATCAGCCCCAGCATTTT. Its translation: CAWNRGVNQPQHF.

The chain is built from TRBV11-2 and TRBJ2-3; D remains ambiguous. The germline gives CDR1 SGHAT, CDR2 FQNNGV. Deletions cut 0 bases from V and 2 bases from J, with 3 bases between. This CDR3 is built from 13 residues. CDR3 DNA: TGTGCCAGCAGCTTAGATTACACAGATACGCAGTATTTT. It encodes CASSLDYTDTQYF.

The CDR3 DNA sequence: TGTGCCAGCAGCTTAAGGGACAGGGGTTGGGAGACCCAGTACTTC. It encodes CASSLRDRGWETQYF. The gene calls are TRBV11-2 and TRBJ2-5; 10 bases fit TRBD1. Germline CDR1 is SGHAT and CDR2 is FQNNGV. The CDR3 covers 15 residues. J was trimmed by 5 bases and V by 2 bases; bases with no gene match: 5.

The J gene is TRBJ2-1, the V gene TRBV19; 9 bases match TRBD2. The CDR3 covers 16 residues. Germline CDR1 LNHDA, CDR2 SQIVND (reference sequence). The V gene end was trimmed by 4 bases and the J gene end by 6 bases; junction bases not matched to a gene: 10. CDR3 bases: TGTGCCAGTAGTACCCTAGGCGGGGGGGCAATCAATGAGCAGTTCTTC. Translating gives CASSTLGGGAINEQFF.

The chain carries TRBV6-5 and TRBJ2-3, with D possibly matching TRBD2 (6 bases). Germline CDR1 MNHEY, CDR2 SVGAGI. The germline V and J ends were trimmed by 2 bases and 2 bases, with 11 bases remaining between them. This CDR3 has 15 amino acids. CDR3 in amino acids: CASSYKGGATDTQYF. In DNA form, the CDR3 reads TGTGCCAGCAGTTACAAAGGCGGGGCCACAGATACGCAGTATTTT.